Sequencing of this TCR beta chain was carried out in a study of T cell repertoires in cytomegalovirus infection. Study observations and caveats: The ex vivo response was dominated by HLA-C-restricted CMV-specific TCR beta clonotypes.

TCRdb independently ran MiXCR on the reads; one entry per CDR3 protein. The sample carries about 600,000 distinct CDR3 sequences, 20% to 25% recorded once. Germline lookup yields CDR1 MDHEN and CDR2 SYDVKM. This CDR3 comprises 16 residues. Trimming cost V 6 bases and J 0 bases, with 15 bases left between them. This clonotype appeared many times. Its specificity is not known. This chain uses TRBV28 with TRBJ1-3; D not resolved. Sequencing was done on a sample of CD8+ T cells from PBMCs. The receptor comes from a human donor in good health (CMV status not recorded). Some clones in this sample may be carry-over from other donors' samples. CDR3 sequence: CASSDHSGYSGNTIYF. In DNA form, the CDR3 reads TGTGCCAGCAGCGACCACTCAGGTTACTCTGGAAACACCATATATTTT.